The 14 T cell receptor beta chains presented below share a single source sample, sequenced in a study of T-cell reconstitution after alpha-beta-depleted transplantation in children. A TCRbeta library incorporating unique molecular identifiers was prepared. TCRdb ran MiXCR on the PCR reads and lists one entry per CDR3 protein. The repertoire has some 600,000 distinct CDR3 sequences, over 10% of them found once; the top ten carry around 2.2%. Material: PBMCs, mostly from graft donor cells, obtained 360 days after TCRalphabeta/CD19-depleted stem cell transplant. These receptors originate from a male patient younger than 18 who had a stem cell transplant for acute myeloid leukemia, so the T cells may come from the graft donor.

The chain couples TRBV5-6 to TRBJ2-3, with 13 positions matching TRBD2. CDR1 and CDR2 from the germline V gene are SGHDT and YYEEEE. The CDR3 covers 18 residues. Trimming at V came to 4 bases and at J to 1 base, leaving 9 bases not matched to a gene. The CDR3 sequence: CASSTGLAGHCGTDTQYF. In nucleotides, the CDR3 is TGTGCCAGCAGCACGGGACTAGCGGGGCACTGTGGCACAGATACGCAGTATTTT.

This clonotype has a handful of counts. The chain joins TRBV12-5 to TRBJ2-1; possible D gene TRBD2, 6 bases. There are 12 residues in the CDR3. V lost 6 bases and J 9 bases, leaving 12 bases between the germline ends. In germline, CDR1 is LGHNT, CDR2 FRNRAP. The CDR3: CASGPGVGEQFF. The CDR3 DNA is TGTGCTAGTGGCCCGGGGGTAGGTGAGCAGTTCTTC.

V is TRBV19 and J is TRBJ2-1; TRBD1 agrees at 9 bases. Germline V gives CDR1 LNHDA, CDR2 SQIVND (reference sequence). The CDR3 is 15 amino acids. V was clipped by 5 bases and J by 5 bases; unmatched bases: 7. The CDR3 protein is CASSAGTGRHNEQFF. The CDR3 DNA is TGTGCCAGTAGTGCCGGGACAGGGAGGCACAATGAGCAGTTCTTC.

The chain links TRBV12-3 or TRBV12-4 to TRBJ2-5; 13 bases map to TRBD2. There are 15 residues in the CDR3. Germline trimming cut 3 bases from V and 5 bases from J; bases unmatched to any gene: 3. The CDR3 reads CASSFEGLAGETQYF. CDR3 nucleotides: TGTGCCAGCAGTTTCGAGGGACTAGCGGGGGAGACCCAGTACTTC.

This clonotype was counted at least ten times. The rearrangement uses TRBV5-1 and TRBJ1-2; TRBD1 is a possible D gene (6 bases). The germline V and J ends were trimmed by 4 bases and 2 bases, with 9 bases remaining between them. Germline V gene data show CDR1 as SGHRS and CDR2 as YFSETQ. The CDR3 consists of 13 residues. CDR3 bases: TGCGCCAGCAGCACGGACAGAAACTATGGCTACACCTTC. This gives the protein CASSTDRNYGYTF.

This clonotype was observed a handful of times. The V gene is TRBV19, the J gene TRBJ2-4; a weak D match, TRBD2 (6 bases). The CDR3 is made up of 15 amino acids. V shed 5 bases and J shed 12 bases, with 23 bases lying between them. Germline V gene sequence: CDR1 LNHDA, CDR2 SQIVND (reference sequence). Here the CDR3 DNA reads TGTGCCAGTAGTCACTCCGGGACCCCCAAAGCGGGTCAGTACTTC. This sequence encodes CASSHSGTPKAGQYF.

This clonotype was seen many times. One end of the junction does not line up with germline, which may come from a read error. The rearrangement links TRBV28 to TRBJ2-1; weak D call: TRBD2 (6 bases). The CDR3 sequence is 15 residues long. Germline CDR1 reads MDHEN; CDR2 reads SYDVKM. The CDR3 sequence: CASSLVAANGNEQFF. Here the CDR3 DNA reads TGTGCGAGCAGTTTAGTAGCGGCCAATGGCAATGAGCAGTTCTTC.

The chain recombines TRBV4-2 with TRBJ2-3, with D maybe TRBD2 (5 bases). V gave up 4 bases and J gave up 4 bases, with 21 bases separating them. This CDR3 spans 17 amino acids. Germline V CDR1 and CDR2: LGHNA, YNFKEQ. CDR3 sequence (DNA): TGTGCCAGCAGCCTACCTAATTTCAGGAGGACGCCAGATACGCAGTATTTT. Amino acid sequence: CASSLPNFRRTPDTQYF.

This clonotype was seen a few times. The chain uses TRBV12-3 or TRBV12-4 and TRBJ2-3, with 10 nucleotides matching TRBD2. J was trimmed by 4 bases and V by 5 bases; bases with no gene match: 3. There are 14 residues in the CDR3. CDR3 sequence: CASSPAGGSDTQYF. CDR3 nucleotide sequence: TGTGCCAGCAGTCCAGCGGGAGGGTCAGATACGCAGTATTTT.

The CDR3 bases are TGCAGTGCTAGAGGTTCGTTGAGCGGGAGTTACGAGCAGTACTTC. Translating it yields CSARGSLSGSYEQYF. This rearrangement joins TRBV20-1 to TRBJ2-7; 8 nucleotides match TRBD2. CDR3 size: 15 residues. Germline V CDR1 and CDR2: DFQATT, SNEGSKA (reference sequence). With 1 base clipped from V and 4 bases from J, the junction kept 9 bases outside the gene matches.

The chain recombines TRBV3-1 with TRBJ2-7; 12 bases fit TRBD2. The V gene's germline CDR1 is LGHDT and CDR2 YNNKEL (reference sequence). CDR3 length equals 19 residues. With 4 bases clipped from V and 5 bases from J, the junction kept 18 bases outside the gene matches. CDR3 coding DNA: TGTGCCAGCAGCCCCCAATCCCGACTAGCGGGAGACGGCCCCCACGAGCAGTACTTC. Amino acid sequence: CASSPQSRLAGDGPHEQYF.

This clonotype was seen repeatedly, ten times or more. The chain links TRBV29-1 to TRBJ2-2; 7 positions match TRBD1. The CDR3 runs 14 residues. The germline V gene has CDR1 SQVTM and CDR2 ANQGSEA. V lost 3 bases, J lost 1 base, and 2 bases stayed unmatched. CDR3 nucleotides: TGCAGCGTTGAGACAGGGTGGAACACCGGGGAGCTGTTTTTT. It yields the protein CSVETGWNTGELFF.

The V and J genes are TRBV20-1 and TRBJ2-3, with D perhaps TRBD1 or TRBD2 (6 bases each). Germline CDR1 reads DFQATT; CDR2 reads SNEGSKA (reference sequence). V shed 7 bases and J shed 2 bases, with 10 bases lying between them. CDR3 length: 12 residues. CDR3 loop: CSGRGSTDTQYF. The CDR3, as DNA: TGCAGTGGGAGGGGGTCCACAGATACGCAGTATTTT.

This clonotype appeared many times. CDR3 sequence reads: CASSRRRQGSGVAGELFF. Written as DNA, the CDR3 is TGTGCCAGCAGCCGACGGAGACAGGGTAGTGGTGTAGCCGGGGAGCTGTTTTTT. The chain is built from TRBV3-1 and TRBJ2-2; 7 bases map to TRBD1. J lost 6 bases, V lost 4 bases, and 17 bases had no gene match. This CDR3 region has 18 residues. The germline CDR1 and CDR2 sequences are LGHDT and YNNKEL (reference sequence).